The rows below give T cell receptor beta chains drawn from one sample of a study of cytomegalovirus exposure and HLA in healthy donors. Profiled with immunoSEQ multiplex PCR; TCRdb holds only in-frame clones, not every one. In the table there are about 130,000 clones, 94% of which are singletons. The sample comprised PBMCs. All receptors derive from a man aged 18 to 35 in good health and CMV-seropositive. Both conserved end residues are trimmed from each CDR3. Not all rows give a size; the values are once, few, many and, for expanded clones, a class.

clone size: -
V gene: TRBV7-9
J gene: TRBJ2-1
CDR3 protein: ASSLGRDHSYNEQF

clone size: -
V gene: TRBV5-1
J gene: TRBJ2-7
CDR3 protein: ASSLRAGEGEQY

clone size: once
V gene: TRBV6-5
J gene: TRBJ2-3
CDR3 protein: ASSYLAGVNTDTQY

clone size: -
V gene: TRBV28
J gene: TRBJ2-1
CDR3 protein: ASRGSVYNEQF

clone size: -
V gene: TRBV14
J gene: TRBJ2-7
CDR3 protein: ASSRSGLAYEQY

clone size: -
V gene: TRBV7-9
J gene: TRBJ1-1
CDR3 protein: ASSLQGSYEAEAF

clone size: -
V gene: TRBV15
J gene: TRBJ2-1
CDR3 protein: ATRSRGRSYNEQF

clone size: -
V gene: TRBV27
J gene: TRBJ2-7
CDR3 protein: ASSFGQTYEQY

clone size: -
V gene: TRBV11-2
J gene: TRBJ2-7
CDR3 protein: ASTLPTGSEQY

clone size: -
V gene: TRBV27
J gene: TRBJ2-3
CDR3 protein: ASSFRRLAGVSDTQY

clone size: -
V gene: TRBV5-4
J gene: TRBJ2-7
CDR3 protein: ASSARGLEQY

clone size: -
V gene: TRBV18
J gene: TRBJ2-3
CDR3 protein: ASSPLGHTDTQY

clone size: -
V gene: TRBV5-1
J gene: TRBJ2-5
CDR3 protein: ASSSQGPVETQY

clone size: -
V gene: TRBV9
J gene: TRBJ1-2
CDR3 protein: ASSPRVGGSYGYT

clone size: -
V gene: TRBV19
J gene: TRBJ2-7
CDR3 protein: ASRGSGISSYEQY

clone size: -
V gene: TRBV29-1
J gene: TRBJ2-1
CDR3 protein: SVQWTGTYNEQF

clone size: once
V gene: TRBV7-9
J gene: TRBJ2-7
CDR3 protein: ASSAKGGDLGEQY

clone size: -
V gene: TRBV5-1
J gene: TRBJ1-2
CDR3 protein: ASSPQGQGNYGYT

clone size: -
V gene: TRBV13
J gene: TRBJ2-1
CDR3 protein: ASRVQGSDEQF

clone size: -
V gene: TRBV19
J gene: TRBJ2-7
CDR3 protein: ASSIGGGPYEQY

clone size: -
V gene: TRBV5-1
J gene: TRBJ2-1
CDR3 protein: ASSYETSGRGEQF

clone size: -
V gene: TRBV5-1
J gene: TRBJ1-4
CDR3 protein: ASSSGQLSTNEKLF

clone size: -
V gene: TRBV11-2
J gene: TRBJ1-4
CDR3 protein: ASSLVGTGATNEKLF

clone size: -
V gene: TRBV13
J gene: TRBJ2-7
CDR3 protein: ASSLRQDPSYEQY

clone size: -
V gene: TRBV7-2
J gene: TRBJ1-2
CDR3 protein: ASSPMAPLYSYT

clone size: -
V gene: TRBV7-2
J gene: TRBJ1-1
CDR3 protein: ASSSLTSTF

clone size: -
V gene: TRBV15
J gene: TRBJ2-1
CDR3 protein: ATSRGPSGLNNEQF

clone size: few
V gene: TRBV5-6
J gene: TRBJ2-5
CDR3 protein: ASSLEVQGGTQY

clone size: -
V gene: TRBV27
J gene: TRBJ2-5
CDR3 protein: ASSPLGGRETQY

clone size: once
V gene: TRBV13
J gene: TRBJ2-5
CDR3 protein: ASSSSSDRGQETQY